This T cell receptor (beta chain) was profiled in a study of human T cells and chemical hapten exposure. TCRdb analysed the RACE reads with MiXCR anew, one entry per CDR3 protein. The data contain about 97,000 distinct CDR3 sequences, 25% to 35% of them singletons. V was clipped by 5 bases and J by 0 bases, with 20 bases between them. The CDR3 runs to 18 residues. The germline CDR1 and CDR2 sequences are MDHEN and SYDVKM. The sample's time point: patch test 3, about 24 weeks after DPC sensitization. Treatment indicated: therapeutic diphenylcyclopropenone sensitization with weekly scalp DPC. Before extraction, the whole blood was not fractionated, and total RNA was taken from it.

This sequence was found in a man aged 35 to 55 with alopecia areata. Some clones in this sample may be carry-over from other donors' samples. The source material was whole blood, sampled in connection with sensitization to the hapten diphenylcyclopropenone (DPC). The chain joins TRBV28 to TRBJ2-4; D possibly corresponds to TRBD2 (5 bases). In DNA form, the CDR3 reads TGTGCCAGCAGTCCCCGTTGGCGGGCACGAGGAGCCAAAAACATTCAGTACTTC. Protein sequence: CASSPRWRARGAKNIQYF.